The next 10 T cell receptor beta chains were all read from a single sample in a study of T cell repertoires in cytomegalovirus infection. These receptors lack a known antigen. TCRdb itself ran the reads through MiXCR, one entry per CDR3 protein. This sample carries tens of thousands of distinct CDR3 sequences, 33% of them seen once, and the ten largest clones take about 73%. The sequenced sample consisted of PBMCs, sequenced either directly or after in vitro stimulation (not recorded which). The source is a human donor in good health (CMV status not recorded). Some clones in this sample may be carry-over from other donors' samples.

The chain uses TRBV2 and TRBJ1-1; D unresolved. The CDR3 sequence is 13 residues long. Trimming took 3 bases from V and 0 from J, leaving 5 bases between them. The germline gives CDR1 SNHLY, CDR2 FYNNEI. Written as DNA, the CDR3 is TGTGCCAGCAGTGAGATCCTGAACACTGAAGCTTTCTTT. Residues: CASSEILNTEAFF.

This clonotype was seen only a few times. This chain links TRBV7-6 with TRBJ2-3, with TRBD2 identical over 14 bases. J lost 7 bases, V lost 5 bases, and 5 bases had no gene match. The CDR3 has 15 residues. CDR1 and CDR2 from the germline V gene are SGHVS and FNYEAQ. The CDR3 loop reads CASSGTSGGTNTQYF. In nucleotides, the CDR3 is TGTGCCAGCAGCGGGACTAGCGGGGGAACGAATACGCAGTATTTT.

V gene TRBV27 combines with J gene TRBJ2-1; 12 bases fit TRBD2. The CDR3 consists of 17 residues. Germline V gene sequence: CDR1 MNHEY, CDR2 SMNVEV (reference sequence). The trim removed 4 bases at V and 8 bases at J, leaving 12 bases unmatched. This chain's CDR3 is CASSSPLSRLAGDEQFF. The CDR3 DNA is TGTGCCAGCAGTTCACCCCTGTCCCGACTAGCGGGAGATGAGCAGTTCTTC.

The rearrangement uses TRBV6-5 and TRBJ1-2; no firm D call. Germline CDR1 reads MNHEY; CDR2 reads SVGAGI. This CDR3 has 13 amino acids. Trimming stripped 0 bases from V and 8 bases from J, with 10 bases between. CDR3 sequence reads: CASSYSRAWGYTF. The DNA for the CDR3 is TGTGCCAGCAGTTACTCGAGGGCGTGGGGCTACACCTTC.

CDR3 sequence: CASQPPTSGGAVNIQYF. The CDR3 DNA follows: TGTGCCAGCCAGCCCCCGACTAGCGGGGGGGCCGTGAACATTCAGTACTTC. The chain recombines TRBV7-2 with TRBJ2-4; 14 bases are shared with TRBD2. Germline CDR1 is SGHTA and CDR2 is FQGNSA. V lost 8 bases, J lost 7 bases, and 13 bases stayed unmatched. The CDR3 is made up of 17 amino acids.

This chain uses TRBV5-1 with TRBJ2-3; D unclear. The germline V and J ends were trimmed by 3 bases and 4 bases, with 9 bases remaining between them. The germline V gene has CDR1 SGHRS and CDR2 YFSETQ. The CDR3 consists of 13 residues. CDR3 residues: CASSSYSSDTQYF. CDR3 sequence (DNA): TGCGCCAGCAGCTCCTACAGCTCAGATACGCAGTATTTT.

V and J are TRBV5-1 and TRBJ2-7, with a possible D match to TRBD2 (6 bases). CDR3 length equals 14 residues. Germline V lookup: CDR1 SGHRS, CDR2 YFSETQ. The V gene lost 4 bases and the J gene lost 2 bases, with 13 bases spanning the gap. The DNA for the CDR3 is TGCGCCAGCAGCCCCGGAGGGAACACCTACGAGCAGTACTTC. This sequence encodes CASSPGGNTYEQYF.

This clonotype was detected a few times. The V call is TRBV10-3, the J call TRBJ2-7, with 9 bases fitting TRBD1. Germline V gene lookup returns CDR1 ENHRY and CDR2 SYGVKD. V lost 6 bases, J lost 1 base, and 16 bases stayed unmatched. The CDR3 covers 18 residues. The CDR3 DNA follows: TGTGCCATCAGGCGTCACCGGGACAGGGAGAAGGGATCCTACGAGCAGTACTTC. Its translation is CAIRRHRDREKGSYEQYF.

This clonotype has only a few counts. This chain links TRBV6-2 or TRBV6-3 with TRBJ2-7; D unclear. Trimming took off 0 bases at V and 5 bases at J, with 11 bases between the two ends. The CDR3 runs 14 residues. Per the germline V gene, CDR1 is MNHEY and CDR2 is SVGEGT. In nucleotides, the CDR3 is TGTGCCAGCAGTTACTCGAGTCAGTTTAACGAGCAGTACTTC. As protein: CASSYSSQFNEQYF.

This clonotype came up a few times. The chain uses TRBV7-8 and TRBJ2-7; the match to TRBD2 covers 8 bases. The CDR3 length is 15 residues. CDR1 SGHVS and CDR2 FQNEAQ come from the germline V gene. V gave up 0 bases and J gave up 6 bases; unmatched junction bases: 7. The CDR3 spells CASSLAGLGLTEQYF. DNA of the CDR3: TGTGCCAGCAGCTTAGCGGGACTAGGGTTAACCGAGCAGTACTTC.